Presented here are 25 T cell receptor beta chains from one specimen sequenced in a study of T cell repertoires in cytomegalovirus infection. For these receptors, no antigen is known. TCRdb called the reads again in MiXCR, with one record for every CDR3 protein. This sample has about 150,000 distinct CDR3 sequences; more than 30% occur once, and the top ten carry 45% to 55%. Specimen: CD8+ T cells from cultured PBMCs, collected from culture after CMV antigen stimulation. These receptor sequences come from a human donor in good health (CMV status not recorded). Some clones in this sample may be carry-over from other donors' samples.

CDR3 sequence reads: CASSLSRGNTGELFF. CDR3 in DNA: TGTGCCAGCAGTTTATCGAGGGGGAACACCGGGGAGCTGTTTTTT. The chain couples TRBV28 to TRBJ2-2; tentatively, D is TRBD1 or TRBD2 (5 bases each). Trimming left V 1 base short and J 1 base short, with 7 bases between. Germline-derived CDR1 and CDR2 are MDHEN and SYDVKM. This CDR3 region has 15 residues.

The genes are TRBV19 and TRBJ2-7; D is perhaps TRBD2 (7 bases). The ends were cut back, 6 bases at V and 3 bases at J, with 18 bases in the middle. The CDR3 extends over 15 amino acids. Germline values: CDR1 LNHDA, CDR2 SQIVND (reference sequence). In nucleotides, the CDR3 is TGTGCCAGTAGAGAGGGGGGGACGGGCTTCTACGAGCAGTACTTC. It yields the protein CASREGGTGFYEQYF.

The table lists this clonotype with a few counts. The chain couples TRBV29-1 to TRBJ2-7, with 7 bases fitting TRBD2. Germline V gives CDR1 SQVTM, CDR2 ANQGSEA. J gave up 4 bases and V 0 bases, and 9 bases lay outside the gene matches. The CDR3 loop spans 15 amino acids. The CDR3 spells CSVEDIAGDPYEQYF. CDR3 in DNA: TGCAGCGTTGAAGATATCGCGGGGGACCCTTACGAGCAGTACTTC.

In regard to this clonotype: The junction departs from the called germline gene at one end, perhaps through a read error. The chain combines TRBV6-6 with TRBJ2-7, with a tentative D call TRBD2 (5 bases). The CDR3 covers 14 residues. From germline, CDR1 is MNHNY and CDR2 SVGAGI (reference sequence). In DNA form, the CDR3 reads TGTGCCAGCAGTAACTCTACCGGGATCTACGAGCAGTACTTC. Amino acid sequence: CASSNSTGIYEQYF.

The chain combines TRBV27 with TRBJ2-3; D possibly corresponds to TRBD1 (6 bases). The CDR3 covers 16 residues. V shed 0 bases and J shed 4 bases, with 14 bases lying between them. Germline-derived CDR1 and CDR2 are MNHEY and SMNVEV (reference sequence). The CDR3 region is CASSLSLTGSSDTQYF. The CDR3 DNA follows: TGTGCCAGCAGTTTATCCCTAACAGGGAGCTCAGATACGCAGTATTTT.

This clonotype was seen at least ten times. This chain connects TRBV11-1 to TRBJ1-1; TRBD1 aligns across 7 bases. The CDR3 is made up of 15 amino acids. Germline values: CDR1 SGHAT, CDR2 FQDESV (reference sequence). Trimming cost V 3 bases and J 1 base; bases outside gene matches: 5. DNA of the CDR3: TGTGCCAGCAGCTTTCCGAGGGGGCCGAACACTGAAGCTTTCTTT. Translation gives CASSFPRGPNTEAFF.

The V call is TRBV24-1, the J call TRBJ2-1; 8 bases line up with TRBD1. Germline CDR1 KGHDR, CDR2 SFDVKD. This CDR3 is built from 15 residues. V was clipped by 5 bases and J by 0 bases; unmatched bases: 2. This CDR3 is CATSGQGFSYNEQFF. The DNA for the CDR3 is TGTGCCACCAGTGGACAGGGGTTCTCCTACAATGAGCAGTTCTTC.

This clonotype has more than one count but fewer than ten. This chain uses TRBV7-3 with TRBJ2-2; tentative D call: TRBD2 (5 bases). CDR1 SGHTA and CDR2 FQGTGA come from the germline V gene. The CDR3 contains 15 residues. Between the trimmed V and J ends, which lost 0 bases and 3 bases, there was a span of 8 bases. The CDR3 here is CASSLTSEDTGELFF. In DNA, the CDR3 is TGTGCCAGCAGCTTAACTAGCGAAGACACCGGGGAGCTGTTTTTT.

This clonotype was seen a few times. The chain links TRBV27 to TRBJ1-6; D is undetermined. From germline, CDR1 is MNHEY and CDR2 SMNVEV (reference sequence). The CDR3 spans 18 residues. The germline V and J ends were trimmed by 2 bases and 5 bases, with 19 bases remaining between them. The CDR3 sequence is CASSLRVDILMDNSPLHF. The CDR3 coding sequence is TGTGCCAGCAGTTTAAGGGTCGACATCCTGATGGATAATTCACCCCTCCACTTT.

Here the CDR3 reads CASSQELDASNYEQYF. CDR3 bases: TGCGCCAGCAGCCAAGAACTTGATGCTAGTAACTACGAGCAGTACTTC. The V gene is TRBV4-1, the J gene TRBJ2-7; D not certain. Germline V gives CDR1 MGHRA, CDR2 YSYEKL. CDR3 size: 16 residues. Trimming pared 0 bases from V and 3 bases from J, leaving 15 bases between.

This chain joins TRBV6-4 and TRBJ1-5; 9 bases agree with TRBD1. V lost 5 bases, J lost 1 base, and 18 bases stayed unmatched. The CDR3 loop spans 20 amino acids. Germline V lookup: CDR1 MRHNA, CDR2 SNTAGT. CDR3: CASSSGTGPRAFRSNQPQHF. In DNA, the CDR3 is TGTGCCAGCAGTTCCGGGACAGGGCCCAGAGCGTTCAGAAGCAATCAGCCCCAGCATTTT.

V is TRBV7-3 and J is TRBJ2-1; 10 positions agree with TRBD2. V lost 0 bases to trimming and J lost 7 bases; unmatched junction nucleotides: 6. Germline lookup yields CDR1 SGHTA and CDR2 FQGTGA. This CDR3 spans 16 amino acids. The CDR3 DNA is TGTGCCAGCAGCTTAACTAGCGGGGGGATTGGGAATGAGCAGTTCTTC. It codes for CASSLTSGGIGNEQFF.

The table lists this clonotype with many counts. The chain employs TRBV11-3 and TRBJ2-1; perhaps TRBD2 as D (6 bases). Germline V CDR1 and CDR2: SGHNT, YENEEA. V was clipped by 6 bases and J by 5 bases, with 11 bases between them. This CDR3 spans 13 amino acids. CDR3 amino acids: CASRGGGDNEQFF. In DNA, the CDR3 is TGTGCCAGCAGAGGTGGAGGGGACAATGAGCAGTTCTTC.

CDR3 sequence reads: CASGFGGSNTEAFF. The CDR3 bases are TGTGCTAGTGGTTTCGGGGGCTCCAACACTGAAGCTTTCTTT. The chain has TRBV12-5 and TRBJ1-1; D is possibly TRBD1 (6 bases). Germline V gives CDR1 LGHNT, CDR2 FRNRAP. The ends were cut back, 3 bases at V and 2 bases at J, with 10 bases in the middle. The CDR3 sequence is 14 residues long.

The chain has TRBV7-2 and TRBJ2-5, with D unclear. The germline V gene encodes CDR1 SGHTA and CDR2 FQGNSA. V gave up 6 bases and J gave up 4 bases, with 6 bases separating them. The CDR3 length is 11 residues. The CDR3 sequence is CASSRLETQYF. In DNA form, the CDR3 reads TGTGCCAGCAGTCGACTAGAGACCCAGTACTTC.

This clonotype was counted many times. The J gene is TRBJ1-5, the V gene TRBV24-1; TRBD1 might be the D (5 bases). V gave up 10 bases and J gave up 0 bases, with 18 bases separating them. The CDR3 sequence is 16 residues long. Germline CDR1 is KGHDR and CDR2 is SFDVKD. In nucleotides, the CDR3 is TGTGCCACTTGGTCGCGACAGAGTAATAGCAATCAGCCCCAGCATTTT. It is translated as CATWSRQSNSNQPQHF.

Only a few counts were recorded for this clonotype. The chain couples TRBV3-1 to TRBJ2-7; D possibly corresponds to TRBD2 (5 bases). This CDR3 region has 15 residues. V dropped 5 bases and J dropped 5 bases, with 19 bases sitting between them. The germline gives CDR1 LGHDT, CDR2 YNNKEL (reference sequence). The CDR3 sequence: CASSYPKGGRNEQYF. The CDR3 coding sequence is TGTGCCAGCAGCTACCCGAAGGGCGGGCGGAACGAGCAGTACTTC.

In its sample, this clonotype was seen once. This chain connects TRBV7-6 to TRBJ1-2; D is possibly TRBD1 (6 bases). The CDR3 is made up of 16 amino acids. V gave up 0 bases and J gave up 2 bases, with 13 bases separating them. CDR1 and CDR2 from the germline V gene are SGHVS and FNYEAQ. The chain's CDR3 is CASSLALGQINYGYTF. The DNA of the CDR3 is TGTGCCAGCAGCTTAGCGCTTGGACAGATCAACTATGGCTACACCTTC.

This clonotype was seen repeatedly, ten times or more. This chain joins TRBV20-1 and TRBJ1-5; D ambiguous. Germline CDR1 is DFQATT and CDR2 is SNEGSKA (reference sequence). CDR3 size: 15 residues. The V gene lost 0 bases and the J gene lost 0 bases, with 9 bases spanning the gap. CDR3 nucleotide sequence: TGCAGTGCTAGAGATAGTGGTTATAGCAATCAGCCCCAGCATTTT. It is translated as CSARDSGYSNQPQHF.

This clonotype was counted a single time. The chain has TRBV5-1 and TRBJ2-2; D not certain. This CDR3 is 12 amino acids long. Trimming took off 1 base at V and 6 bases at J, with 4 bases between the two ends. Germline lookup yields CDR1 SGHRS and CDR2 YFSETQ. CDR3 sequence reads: CASSLFPGELFF. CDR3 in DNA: TGCGCCAGCAGCTTGTTTCCCGGGGAGCTGTTTTTT.

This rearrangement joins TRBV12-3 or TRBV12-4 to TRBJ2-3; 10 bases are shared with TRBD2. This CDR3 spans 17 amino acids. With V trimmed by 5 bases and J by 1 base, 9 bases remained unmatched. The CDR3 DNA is TGTGCCAGCAGTCCTCGACTAGCGGGTGCTGGCACAGATACGCAGTATTTT. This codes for CASSPRLAGAGTDTQYF.

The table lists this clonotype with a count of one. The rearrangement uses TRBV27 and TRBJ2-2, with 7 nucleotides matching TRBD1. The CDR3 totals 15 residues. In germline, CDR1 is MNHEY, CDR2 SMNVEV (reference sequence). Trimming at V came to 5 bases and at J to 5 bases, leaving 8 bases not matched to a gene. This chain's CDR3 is CASSPGTVGTGELFF. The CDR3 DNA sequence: TGTGCCAGCAGTCCGGGGACAGTGGGTACCGGGGAGCTGTTTTTT.

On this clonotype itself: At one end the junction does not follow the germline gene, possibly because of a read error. The CDR3 DNA is TGTGCCAGCAGTGAACCGGCGGGGGAGCCCTACGGGCAGTACTTC. Amino acid sequence: CASSEPAGEPYGQYF. This chain joins TRBV6-1 and TRBJ2-7, with 7 bases that match TRBD2. The CDR3 has 15 residues. CDR1 and CDR2 (germline): MNHNS, SASEGT.

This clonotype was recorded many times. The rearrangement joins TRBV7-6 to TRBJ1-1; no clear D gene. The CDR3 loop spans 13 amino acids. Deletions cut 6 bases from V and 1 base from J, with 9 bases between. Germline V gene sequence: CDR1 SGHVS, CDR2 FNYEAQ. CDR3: CASSSDGNTEAFF. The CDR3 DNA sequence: TGTGCCAGCAGTTCGGACGGGAACACTGAAGCTTTCTTT.

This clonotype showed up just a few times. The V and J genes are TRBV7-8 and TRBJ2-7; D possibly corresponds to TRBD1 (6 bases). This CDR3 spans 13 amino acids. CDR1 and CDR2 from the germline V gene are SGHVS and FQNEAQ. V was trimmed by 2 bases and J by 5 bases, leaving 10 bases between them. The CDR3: CASSLIGTNEQYF. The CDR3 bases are TGTGCCAGCAGCTTAATTGGGACAAACGAGCAGTACTTC.